The T cell receptor (beta chain) described here comes from a study of CD8 T cells in ankylosing spondylitis. TCRdb called the 5' RACE reads again in MiXCR, with one record for every CDR3 protein. This sample has 310,000 or so distinct CDR3 sequences, with over 15% found just once. The CDR3 has 13 residues. Trimming removed 2 bases at V and 1 base at J, with 5 bases between. Germline CDR1 SQVTM, CDR2 ANQGSEA. Study-level points and caveats: A subset of motif variants has previously been described in the synovial fluid and blood of reactive arthritis. A motif in TCR beta, a set of roughly 8 highly homologous variants, appeared characteristic of ankylosing spondylitis blood.

Note on this clonotype: What it binds is unknown.

The sample comprised blood, either unsorted or a sorted T cell fraction (not recorded which). The sequence derives from a male donor with ankylosing spondylitis or in good health (not recorded which). The V call is TRBV29-1, the J call TRBJ2-2, with no clear D. Here the CDR3 reads CSVESGNTGELFF. CDR3 DNA sequence: TGCAGCGTTGAATCCGGGAACACCGGGGAGCTGTTTTTT.